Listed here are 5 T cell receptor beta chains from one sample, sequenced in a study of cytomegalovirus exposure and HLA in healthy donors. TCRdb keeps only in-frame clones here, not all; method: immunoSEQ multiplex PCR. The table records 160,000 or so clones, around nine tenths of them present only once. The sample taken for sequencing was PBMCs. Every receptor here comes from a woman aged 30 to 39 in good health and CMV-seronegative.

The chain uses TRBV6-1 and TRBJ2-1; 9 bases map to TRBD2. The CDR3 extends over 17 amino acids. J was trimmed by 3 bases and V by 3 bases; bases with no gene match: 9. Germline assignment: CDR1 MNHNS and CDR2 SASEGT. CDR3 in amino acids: CASSDSQRGDYYNEQFF. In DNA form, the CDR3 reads TGTGCCAGCAGTGATAGCCAGCGGGGGGATTACTACAATGAGCAGTTCTTC.

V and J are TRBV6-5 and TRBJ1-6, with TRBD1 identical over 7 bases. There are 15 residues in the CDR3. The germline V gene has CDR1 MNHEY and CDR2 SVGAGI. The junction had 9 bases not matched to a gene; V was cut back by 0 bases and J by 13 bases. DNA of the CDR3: TGTGCCAGCAGTTACTCACAGGGGCTGATCACGCCCCTCCACTTT. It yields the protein CASSYSQGLITPLHF.

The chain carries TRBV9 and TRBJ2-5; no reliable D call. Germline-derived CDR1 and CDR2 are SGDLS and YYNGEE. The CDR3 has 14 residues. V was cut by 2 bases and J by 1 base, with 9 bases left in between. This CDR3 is CASSVDGAQETQYF. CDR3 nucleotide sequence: TGTGCCAGCAGCGTGGATGGAGCCCAAGAGACCCAGTACTTC.

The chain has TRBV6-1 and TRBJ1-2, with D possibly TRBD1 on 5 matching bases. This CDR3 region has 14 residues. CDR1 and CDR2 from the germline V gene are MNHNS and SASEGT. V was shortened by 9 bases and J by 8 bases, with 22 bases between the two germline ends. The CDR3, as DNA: TGTGCCAGTTTAAGGGCGGGGCAGGGAAGAGGCTACACCTTC. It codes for CASLRAGQGRGYTF.

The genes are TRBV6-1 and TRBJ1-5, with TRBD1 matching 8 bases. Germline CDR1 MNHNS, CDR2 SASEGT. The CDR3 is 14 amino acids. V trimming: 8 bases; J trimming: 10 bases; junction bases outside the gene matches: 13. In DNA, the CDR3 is TGTGCCAGCGAACTGACAGGGGCGCAGGACCCCCAGCATTTT. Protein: CASELTGAQDPQHF.